The entry that follows covers one T cell receptor (beta chain) sequence. Its antigen has not been determined. The sample originates from a study of T cells expressing NK-cell markers (dated by TCRdb to 2018 to 2021). A note on the overall study: Several donors provided sorted CD3+CD56+NKG2C+, CD3+CD56+NKG2C- and CD3+CD56-NKG2C+ T-cell subsets, whose TCR beta-chain repertoires were profiled. Seven of the eight sequenced donors were HCMV-seropositive and one was HCMV-seronegative. The eight sequenced donors were randomly selected healthy volunteers, three men and five women. Sequencing of the libraries produced 2 x 150 bp reads on Illumina HiSeq 2000/2500, MiSeq or NextSeq.

TCRdb shows the sequencer as Illumina HiSeq 2000. TCR beta cDNA libraries were prepared using 5'RACE template switching, which introduced a universal primer site and unique molecular identifiers. cDNA synthesis was primed from the TCR beta constant segment, followed by two successive PCR amplification steps. The original pipeline was this. MIGEC handled demultiplexing of the reads and grouping by UMI, while MiTCR was used to assemble and quantify clonotypes. Only TCR cDNA sequences supported by at least two reads were kept to exclude erroneous sequences. The tcR package was used for downstream repertoire analysis, and clonotypes were matched between fractions using CDR3 nucleotide sequence together with V segment. VDJmatch was used to annotate antigen specificity against VDJdb, with one amino acid substitution in CDR3 allowed. TCRdb reprocessed the reads, and each CDR3 protein sequence is entered once, without DNA. TCRdb, not the authors, supplied the V and J calls. The table held for this sample gives more than 400,000 distinct CDR3 sequences. The top ten clones comprise 7.3% of the sample.

The CDR3 runs 12 residues from the cysteine to the phenylalanine. No DNA appears here. From a lookup of the germline V gene, CDR1 and CDR2 are SGHVS and FQNEAQ. HCMV-specific IgG was detected in serum with a commercial ELISA kit to determine HCMV serostatus. Peripheral blood mononuclear cells were isolated from blood by Ficoll density gradient centrifugation. Results the study describes overall, beyond this receptor: Those dominant clonotypes were again the most abundant among CD3+CD56-NKG2C+ cells in a handful of donors, at roughly 25-60.1%. It remained unclear whether the expanded NKG2C-expressing T cell clones were specific for HCMV antigens. For six donors, the dominant CD3+CD56+NKG2C+ clonotypes were among the top 10 CD8+ clonotypes and accounted for roughly 1.0-8% of CD8+ T cells.

The chain joins TRBV7-8 to TRBJ2-1; the TCRdb D gene call, TRBD1, has no DNA to confirm it. The receptor was derived from a woman aged 18-70 years in good health. The sample taken for sequencing was blood T cells: a sorted CD56 or NKG2C T cell subset, CD4+ or CD8+ T cells, or bulk PBMC T cells (not recorded which). This receptor carries the CDR3 CAIRGAGGEQFF.